Sequencing of this T cell receptor (beta chain) was carried out in a study of radiation and T cells in renal cell carcinoma. The assay was immunoSEQ multiplex PCR, and TCRdb's table has in-frame clones only and misses some. The table lists around 100,000 clones, roughly 82% of them singletons, with approximately 7.8% in the top ten. As concerns this clone: Antigen: not known.

As to time point: blood 4 weeks post-SBRT, at nephrectomy. The treatment here: 15 Gy SBRT to primary tumor, nephrectomy 4 weeks later. Serial blood draws occurred at baseline and 2 and 4 weeks post-SBRT. The tumor was a clear cell renal cell carcinoma. The CDR3 covers 14 residues. Germline-derived CDR1 and CDR2 are MNHNS and SASEGT. The V gene lost 5 bases and the J gene lost 4 bases, with 12 bases spanning the gap. Whole-study findings and limits: Top tumor clonotypes rose in blood 2 weeks post-radiation, then contracted. Baseline intratumoral clonotype presence is unknown without pretreatment biopsies.

This sequence originates from a man in his 60s with renal cell carcinoma. This chain uses TRBV6-1 with TRBJ1-5; D may be TRBD1 (5 bases). Material: blood, obtained from a patient whose treatment included radiotherapy and nephrectomy. The CDR3 DNA reads TGTGCCAGCAGTCCGGGGACGATGAATCAGCCCCAGCATTTT. Translated, it gives CASSPGTMNQPQHF.